The entry below gives a single T cell receptor (beta chain) sequence along with its context. This specimen belongs to a study of patients and donors after allogeneic stem cell transplantation. TCRdb passed the RT-PCR reads through MiXCR, listing each CDR3 protein once. This sample has over 350,000 distinct CDR3 sequences, with 16% found just once. CDR1 is MNHNS and CDR2 is SASEGT in the germline V gene. There are 17 residues in the CDR3. Trimming took 4 bases from V and 8 from J; bases not matched to a gene: 14. Sequenced material: blood, either unsorted or a sorted T cell fraction (not recorded which). The TCR sequence derives from a human donor who was either an allogeneic HSCT recipient or a stem cell or donor lymphocyte infusion donor (not recorded which). It is not recorded whose cells these are; they may come from a transplant donor. The chain couples TRBV6-1 to TRBJ2-1; 10 nucleotides align to TRBD2. CDR3 DNA: TGTGCCAGCAGTGCCCCCGGAGCGGGGGGGCGTGGGTATGAGCAGTTCTTC. Translating gives CASSAPGAGGRGYEQFF.